These 29 T cell receptor beta chains originate from one sample sequenced in a study of blood T cell repertoires in COVID-19. Sequenced by immunoSEQ multiplex PCR; TCRdb stores in-frame clones only, minus some. The sample yields 60,000 to 65,000 clones, 84% seen once. The sequenced sample was peripheral blood. These receptor sequences come from a man in his 60s with COVID-19, enrolled during active disease.

The V gene is TRBV29-1, the J gene TRBJ2-2; D gene uncertain. The CDR3 totals 12 residues. Germline-derived CDR1 and CDR2 are SQVTM and ANQGSEA. V was cut by 3 bases and J by 1 base, with 3 bases left in between. CDR3 nucleotide sequence: TGCAGCGTTGACAAGAACACCGGGGAGCTGTTTTTT. Its translation is CSVDKNTGELFF.

CDR3 amino acids: CASTPSGTGSYNEQFF. CDR3 coding DNA: TGTGCCAGCACCCCGTCCGGGACAGGCTCCTACAATGAGCAGTTCTTC. The chain links TRBV7-6 to TRBJ2-1, with 8 bases matching TRBD1. The CDR3 has 16 amino acids. Trimming at V came to 7 bases and at J to 0 bases, leaving 8 bases not matched to a gene. The V gene's germline CDR1 is SGHVS and CDR2 FNYEAQ.

The chain combines TRBV10-3 with TRBJ2-2, with a possible D match to TRBD2 (6 bases). V was trimmed by 6 bases and J by 0 bases, leaving 14 bases between them. This CDR3 contains 16 residues. Per the germline V gene, CDR1 is ENHRY and CDR2 is SYGVKD. The CDR3 sequence is CAIRGTPPANTGELFF. CDR3 nucleotide sequence: TGTGCCATCAGGGGGACTCCCCCCGCGAACACCGGGGAGCTGTTTTTT.

The chain is built from TRBV6-1 and TRBJ2-2, with 10 bases matching TRBD1. The ends lost 2 bases at V and 6 bases at J; junction bases unmatched: 15. The CDR3 covers 19 residues. Per germline, CDR1 MNHNS and CDR2 SASEGT. In nucleotides, the CDR3 is TGTGCCAGCAGTGAAAGTAGAATCTGGGGGACAGGGGTTTCCGGGGAGCTGTTTTTT. Its translation is CASSESRIWGTGVSGELFF.

V gene TRBV10-3 combines with J gene TRBJ2-7; 7 bases line up with TRBD1. The CDR3 is made up of 15 amino acids. Germline loops: CDR1 ENHRY, CDR2 SYGVKD. With V trimmed by 2 bases and J by 4 bases, 8 bases remained unmatched. In nucleotides, the CDR3 is TGTGCCATCAGTGAGGGACCGGGACAGACTTACGAGCAGTACTTC. Its protein product is CAISEGPGQTYEQYF.

CDR3 nucleotides: TGTGCCAGCAGCCCACGGGGTCTGGAGACCCAAGCTTTCTTT. Translating it yields CASSPRGLETQAFF. The V and J genes are TRBV6-5 and TRBJ1-1; D gene unclear. The CDR3 is 14 residues long. The ends were cut back, 6 bases at V and 9 bases at J, with 20 bases in the middle. Germline V CDR1 and CDR2: MNHEY, SVGAGI.

The CDR3 sequence: CASSYGTSGGYEQYF. As DNA, the CDR3 is TGTGCCAGCAGTTACGGTACTAGCGGGGGGTACGAGCAGTACTTC. The V call is TRBV6-5, the J call TRBJ2-7, with 12 bases lining up with TRBD2. J lost 4 bases, V lost 2 bases, and 3 bases had no gene match. Germline assignment: CDR1 MNHEY and CDR2 SVGAGI. CDR3 length: 15 residues.

This rearrangement joins TRBV3-1 (or the pseudogene TRBV3-2) to TRBJ2-1; 11 bases fit TRBD2. V was clipped by 6 bases and J by 6 bases; unmatched bases: 13. The germline V gene has CDR1 LGHDT and CDR2 YNNKEL (reference sequence). This CDR3 has 17 residues. CDR3 sequence reads: CASSQTAGLAGGNEQFF. The CDR3 nucleotides read TGTGCCAGCAGTCAAACGGCGGGGCTAGCGGGGGGCAATGAGCAGTTCTTC.

This clone was picked up one time. The chain uses TRBV15 and TRBJ1-5; tentative D call: TRBD1 (6 bases). The germline V and J ends were trimmed by 5 bases and 0 bases, with 17 bases remaining between them. Germline CDR1 reads LNHNV; CDR2 reads YYDKDF (reference sequence). The length of the CDR3 is 17 residues. CDR3 in amino acids: CATSSRRGPYSNQPQHF. In DNA, the CDR3 is TGTGCCACCAGCTCAAGGCGGGGGCCTTATAGCAATCAGCCCCAGCATTTT.

The rearrangement uses TRBV6-5 and TRBJ2-2, with D perhaps matching TRBD1 (6 bases). The CDR3 length is 15 residues. The germline V and J ends were trimmed by 2 bases and 4 bases, with 11 bases remaining between them. In germline, CDR1 is MNHEY, CDR2 SVGAGI. The CDR3 loop reads CASSYRQASTGELFF. CDR3 nucleotides: TGTGCCAGCAGTTACCGACAGGCGAGCACCGGGGAGCTGTTTTTT.

V and J are TRBV6-6 and TRBJ1-5, with D unclear. V gave up 7 bases and J gave up 1 base, with 14 bases separating them. CDR1 is MNHNY, CDR2 SVGAGI, per germline (reference sequence). The CDR3 extends over 15 amino acids. The CDR3 DNA reads as TGTGCCAGCAACGAACCGGGTTGGAGCAATCAGCCCCAGCATTTT. It yields the protein CASNEPGWSNQPQHF.

There are a few counts of this clone. This chain links TRBV5-1 with TRBJ1-5, with 7 bases that match TRBD1. V lost 0 bases, J lost 3 bases, and 3 bases stayed unmatched. Per the germline V gene, CDR1 is SGHRS and CDR2 is YFSETQ. This CDR3 has 15 residues. The CDR3 spells CASSLEGAHNQPQHF. Here the CDR3 DNA reads TGCGCCAGCAGCTTGGAGGGGGCCCACAATCAGCCCCAGCATTTT.

CDR3 in DNA: TGTGCCAGCAGCCAGGGATCGGGGGGACCCGGCTACACCTTC. Protein sequence: CASSQGSGGPGYTF. The chain links TRBV3-1 (or the pseudogene TRBV3-2) to TRBJ1-2; possible D gene TRBD1, 5 bases. Trimming stripped 3 bases from V and 8 bases from J, with 16 bases between. This CDR3 contains 14 residues. The germline gives CDR1 LGHDT, CDR2 YNNKEL (reference sequence).

The J gene is TRBJ1-3, the V gene TRBV21-1. TRBV21-1 is termed a pseudogene. The CDR3 spans 19 residues. CDR3 DNA sequence: TGTGCCAGCAGCCCCCTTGTTTGGGGGGGCCATACCTCTGGAAACACCATATATTTT. Translated, it gives CASSPLVWGGHTSGNTIYF.

This clone was recorded once. The rearrangement links TRBV29-1 to TRBJ2-1; possibly TRBD1 for D (6 bases). Trimming removed 6 bases from V and 5 bases from J, with 14 bases in between. The CDR3 is 13 amino acids. Per the germline V gene, CDR1 is SQVTM and CDR2 is ANQGSEA. The CDR3 loop reads CSVSWGQNNEQFF. CDR3 in DNA: TGCAGCGTCTCGTGGGGACAAAACAATGAGCAGTTCTTC.

CDR3 sequence reads: CAITASGEGEQYF. In nucleotides, the CDR3 is TGTGCCATCACCGCTAGCGGGGAGGGCGAGCAGTACTTC. The chain employs TRBV10-3 and TRBJ2-7; 9 bases agree with TRBD2. Germline assignment: CDR1 ENHRY and CDR2 SYGVKD. Trimming removed 7 bases from V and 6 bases from J; junction bases left unmatched: 7. The CDR3 loop spans 13 amino acids.

Here the CDR3 DNA reads TGCGCCGTTCGCCCGACAGGACGGGTTACCGGGGAGCTGTTTTTT. Its protein is CAVRPTGRVTGELFF. This chain uses TRBV5-1 with TRBJ2-2, with D perhaps TRBD1 (6 bases). Germline CDR1 reads SGHRS; CDR2 reads YFSETQ. V lost 10 bases, J lost 5 bases, and 21 bases lay in between. This CDR3 spans 15 amino acids.

The V and J genes are TRBV19 and TRBJ1-4, with unresolved D. Trimming left V 5 bases short and J 7 bases short, with 20 bases between. The CDR3 consists of 16 residues. Germline V gene lookup returns CDR1 LNHDA and CDR2 SQIVND (reference sequence). CDR3 in DNA: TGTGCCAGTAGTTCCCCGCGGGCCTCAGCCAGTGAAAAACTGTTTTTT. This translates into CASSSPRASASEKLFF.

V gene TRBV19 combines with J gene TRBJ2-3, with a tentative D call TRBD2 (5 bases). Germline V lookup: CDR1 LNHDA, CDR2 SQIVND (reference sequence). This CDR3 has 15 amino acids. V lost 3 bases, J lost 2 bases, and 12 bases lay in between. The CDR3 loop is CASSIQSGSTDTQYF. As DNA, the CDR3 is TGTGCCAGTAGTATCCAATCGGGATCCACAGATACGCAGTATTTT. Variable domain in full (rest from reference TRBV19 and TRBJ2-3): DGGITQSPKYLFRKEGQNVTLSCEQNLNHDAMYWYRQDPGQGLRLIYYSQIVNDFQKGDIAEGYSVSREKKESFPLTVTSAQKNPTAFYLCASSIQSGSTDTQYFGPGTRLTVL.

V usage is TRBV18 and J usage is TRBJ2-5; D not resolved. Germline lookup yields CDR1 KGHSH and CDR2 LQKENI. V lost 2 bases and J lost 5, with 9 bases in between. The CDR3 is 13 amino acids. This CDR3 is CASSPVSLETQYF. CDR3 in DNA: TGTGCCAGCTCACCAGTGAGTTTGGAGACCCAGTACTTC.

The V and J genes are TRBV5-6 and TRBJ2-1; no reliable D call. The V and J ends lost 1 base and 5 bases respectively, with 13 bases between them. Germline V gene lookup returns CDR1 SGHDT and CDR2 YYEEEE. CDR3 size: 15 residues. The CDR3: CASSLLFQAHNEQFF. In DNA, the CDR3 is TGTGCCAGCAGCTTGTTATTCCAGGCCCACAATGAGCAGTTCTTC.

The chain carries TRBV7-9 and TRBJ1-4; 9 nucleotides line up with TRBD1. J gave up 7 bases and V 4 bases, and 7 bases lay outside the gene matches. This CDR3 has 15 residues. The germline V gene has CDR1 SEHNR and CDR2 FQNEAQ (reference sequence). This CDR3 reads CASSSRGTGFEKLFF. CDR3 DNA: TGTGCCAGCAGCTCCCGGGGGACAGGGTTTGAAAAACTGTTTTTT. The whole variable domain, filled in from reference TRBV7-9 and TRBJ1-4, reads DTGVSQNPRHKITKRGQNVTFRCDPISEHNRLYWYRQTLGQGPEFLTYFQNEAQLEKSRLLSDRFSAERPKGSFSTLEIQRTEQGDSAMYLCASSSRGTGFEKLFFGSGTQLSVL.

This chain links TRBV15 with TRBJ2-5, with a tentative D call TRBD2 (7 bases). Between the trimmed V and J ends, which lost 6 bases and 2 bases, there was a span of 19 bases. Per germline, CDR1 LNHNV and CDR2 YYDKDF (reference sequence). The CDR3 spans 16 residues. CDR3 bases: TGTGCCACCAGTGATTTAGGGGGGACTAAACAAGAGACCCAGTACTTC. Amino acid sequence: CATSDLGGTKQETQYF.

CDR3 protein: CASSPETPQGGSSGELFF. As DNA, the CDR3 is TGTGCCAGCTCACCAGAAACTCCGCAAGGGGGTTCGTCCGGGGAGCTGTTTTTT. The V gene is TRBV18, the J gene TRBJ2-2, with TRBD1 as a possible D gene (6 bases). V lost 2 bases and J 6 bases, leaving 22 bases between the germline ends. Germline CDR1 reads KGHSH; CDR2 reads LQKENI. This CDR3 has 18 residues.

The J gene is TRBJ2-1, the V gene TRBV5-4, with 9 nucleotides matching TRBD2. This CDR3 region has 16 residues. V was clipped by 4 bases and J by 3 bases; unmatched bases: 8. The germline CDR1 and CDR2 sequences are SGHNT and YYREEE (reference sequence). Here the CDR3 reads CASSPDSGGRYNEQFF. For the CDR3, the DNA is TGTGCCAGCAGCCCAGATAGCGGGGGTCGCTACAATGAGCAGTTCTTC.

This chain uses TRBV5-1 with TRBJ1-2; 7 bases align to TRBD1. CDR3 size: 15 residues. Germline CDR1 is SGHRS and CDR2 is YFSETQ. The trim removed 0 bases at V and 6 bases at J, leaving 8 bases unmatched. CDR3 region: CASSLVAGGGNGYTF. The DNA for the CDR3 is TGCGCCAGCAGCTTGGTCGCAGGGGGTGGAAATGGCTACACCTTC.

The table lists this clone with a count of one. The chain links TRBV11-2 to TRBJ2-5; 7 nucleotides line up with TRBD2. CDR1 and CDR2 from the germline V gene are SGHAT and FQNNGV. There are 16 residues in the CDR3. Losses at the gene ends were 1 base for V and 7 bases for J; bases not matched to a gene: 12. This CDR3 reads CASSLVGGSDIGTQYF. The DNA for the CDR3 is TGTGCCAGCAGCTTAGTGGGCGGGAGTGACATCGGGACCCAGTACTTC. The whole variable domain, filled in from reference TRBV11-2 and TRBJ2-5, reads EAGVAQSPRYKIIEKRQSVAFWCNPISGHATLYWYQQILGQGPKLLIQFQNNGVVDDSQLPKDRFSAERLKGVDSTLKIQPAKLEDSAVYLCASSLVGGSDIGTQYFGPGTRLLVL.

This chain connects TRBV5-1 to TRBJ2-7; TRBD1 matches at 7 bases. Trimming removed 4 bases from V and 2 bases from J; junction bases left unmatched: 6. The CDR3 totals 14 residues. Germline assignment: CDR1 SGHRS and CDR2 YFSETQ. The CDR3 DNA follows: TGCGCCAGCAGCCCAGGGGACAGTACCTACGAGCAGTACTTC. Its protein product is CASSPGDSTYEQYF.

The genes are TRBV5-1 and TRBJ2-5; TRBD2 aligns across 7 bases. Germline CDR1 and CDR2: SGHRS and YFSETQ. V lost 4 bases, J lost 5 bases, and 11 bases stayed unmatched. The CDR3 is made up of 15 amino acids. CDR3 residues: CASSGGGLAFETQYF. CDR3 sequence (DNA): TGCGCCAGCAGCGGGGGAGGGCTAGCGTTCGAGACCCAGTACTTC.